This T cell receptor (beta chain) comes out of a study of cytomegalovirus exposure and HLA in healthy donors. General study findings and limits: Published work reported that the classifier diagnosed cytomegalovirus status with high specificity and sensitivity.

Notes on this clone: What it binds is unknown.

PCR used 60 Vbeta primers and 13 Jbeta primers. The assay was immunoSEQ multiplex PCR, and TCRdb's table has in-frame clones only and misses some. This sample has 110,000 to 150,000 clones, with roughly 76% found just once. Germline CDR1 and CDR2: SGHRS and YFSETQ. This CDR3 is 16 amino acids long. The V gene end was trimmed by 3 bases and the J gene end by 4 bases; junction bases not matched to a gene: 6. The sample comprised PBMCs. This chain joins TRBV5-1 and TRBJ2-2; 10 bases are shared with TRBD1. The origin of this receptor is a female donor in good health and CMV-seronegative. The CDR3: CASSSGQGGVTGELFF. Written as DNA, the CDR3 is TGCGCCAGCAGCTCAGGACAGGGGGGTGTCACCGGGGAGCTGTTTTTT.